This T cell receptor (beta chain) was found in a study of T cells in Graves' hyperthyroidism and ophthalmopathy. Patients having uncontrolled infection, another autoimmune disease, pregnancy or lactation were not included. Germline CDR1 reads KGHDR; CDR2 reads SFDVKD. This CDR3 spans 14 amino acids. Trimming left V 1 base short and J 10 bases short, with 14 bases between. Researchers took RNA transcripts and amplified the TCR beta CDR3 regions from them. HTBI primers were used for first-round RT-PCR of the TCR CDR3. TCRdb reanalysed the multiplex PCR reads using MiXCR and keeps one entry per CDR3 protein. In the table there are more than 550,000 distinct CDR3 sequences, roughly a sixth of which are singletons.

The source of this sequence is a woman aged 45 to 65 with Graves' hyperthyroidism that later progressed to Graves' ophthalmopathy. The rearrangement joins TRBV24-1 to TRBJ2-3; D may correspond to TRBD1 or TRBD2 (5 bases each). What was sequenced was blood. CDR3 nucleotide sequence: TGTGCCACCAGTGATTTCCCCGGGACGAATGCGCAGTATTTT. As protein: CATSDFPGTNAQYF.